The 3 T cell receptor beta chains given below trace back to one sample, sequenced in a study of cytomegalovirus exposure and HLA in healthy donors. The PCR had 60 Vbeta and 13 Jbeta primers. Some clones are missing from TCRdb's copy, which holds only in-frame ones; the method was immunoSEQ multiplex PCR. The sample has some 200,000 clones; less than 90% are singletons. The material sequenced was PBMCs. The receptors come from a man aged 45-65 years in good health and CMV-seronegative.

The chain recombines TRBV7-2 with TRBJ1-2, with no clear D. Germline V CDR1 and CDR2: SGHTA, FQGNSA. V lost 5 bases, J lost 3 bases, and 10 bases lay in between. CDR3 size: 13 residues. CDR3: CASSMRRDYGYTF. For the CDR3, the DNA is TGTGCCAGCAGCATGCGACGGGACTATGGCTACACCTTC.

CDR3 sequence: CASSESSNQPQHF. The CDR3 DNA reads TGTGCCAGCAGTGAGAGTAGCAATCAGCCCCAGCATTTT. J is TRBJ1-5 and V is TRBV6-1; no firm D call. The CDR3 is 13 amino acids. CDR1 MNHNS and CDR2 SASEGT come from the germline V gene. V was shortened by 3 bases and J by 0 bases, with 3 bases between the two germline ends.

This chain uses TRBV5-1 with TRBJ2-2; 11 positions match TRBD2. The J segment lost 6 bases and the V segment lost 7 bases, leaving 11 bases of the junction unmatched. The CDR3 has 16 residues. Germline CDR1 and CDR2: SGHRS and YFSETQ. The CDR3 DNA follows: TGCGCCAGCCGAAACTTAGCGGGAGGGCCGGCCGGGGAGCTGTTTTTT. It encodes CASRNLAGGPAGELFF.